This TCR beta chain is drawn from a study of blood T cell repertoires in COVID-19. The overall study: The cDNA or gDNA used as material had been derived from T cells, B-cell-depleted T cells, or PBMCs.

The CDR3 is 15 residues long. From germline, CDR1 is SGDLS and CDR2 YYNGEE. The V and J ends lost 4 bases and 5 bases, in that order; junction bases with no gene match: 7. As processed by the authors: Estimates of nucleated cell counts were drawn from the amplification of reference gene primers. Generated by immunoSEQ multiplex PCR, the TCRdb table keeps only in-frame clones and is missing some. The DNA gave D and trimming, while V, J and clone size come from that table. This table holds approximately 200,000 clones, less than 90% found once. The clonotype originates from a woman aged 25-40 years who had been exposed to COVID-19. This rearrangement joins TRBV9 to TRBJ1-2, with TRBD1 identical over 11 bases. The material sequenced was PBMCs or T cells enriched from blood (not recorded which). Here the CDR3 DNA reads TGTGCCAGCAGCCCCGCCGGGACAGGGGGTTATGGCTACACCTTC. Amino acids: CASSPAGTGGYGYTF.